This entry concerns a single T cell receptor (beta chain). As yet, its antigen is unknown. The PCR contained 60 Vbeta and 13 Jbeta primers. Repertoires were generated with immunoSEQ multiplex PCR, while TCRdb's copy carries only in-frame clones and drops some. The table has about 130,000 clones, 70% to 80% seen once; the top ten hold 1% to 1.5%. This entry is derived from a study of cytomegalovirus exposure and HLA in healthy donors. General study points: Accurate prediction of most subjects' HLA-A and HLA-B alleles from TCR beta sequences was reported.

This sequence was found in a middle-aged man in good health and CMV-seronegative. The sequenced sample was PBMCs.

In DNA form, the CDR3 reads TGTGCCAGCAGCTTGGGGGTGGACTGGCCCGGAGGGACCCAGTACTTC. Translating it yields CASSLGVDWPGGTQYF. The V call is TRBV5-4, the J call TRBJ2-5; D is possibly TRBD2 (5 bases). This CDR3 is 16 amino acids long. The V end lost 0 bases, the J end lost 7 bases, and 19 bases lay between the germline ends. The germline V gene encodes CDR1 SGHNT and CDR2 YYREEE (reference sequence).